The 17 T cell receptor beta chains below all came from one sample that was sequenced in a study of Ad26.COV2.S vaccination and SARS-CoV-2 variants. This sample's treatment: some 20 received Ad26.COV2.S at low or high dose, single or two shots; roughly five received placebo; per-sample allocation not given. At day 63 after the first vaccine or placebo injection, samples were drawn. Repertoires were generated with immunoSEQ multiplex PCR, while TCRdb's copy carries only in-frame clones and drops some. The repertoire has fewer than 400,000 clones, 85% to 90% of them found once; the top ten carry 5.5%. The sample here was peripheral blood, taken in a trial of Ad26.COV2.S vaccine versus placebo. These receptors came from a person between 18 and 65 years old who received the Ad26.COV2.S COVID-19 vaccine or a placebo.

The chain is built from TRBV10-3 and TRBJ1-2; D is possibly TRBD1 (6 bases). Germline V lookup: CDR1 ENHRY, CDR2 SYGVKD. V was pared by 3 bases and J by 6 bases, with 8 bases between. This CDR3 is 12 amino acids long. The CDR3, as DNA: TGTGCCATCAGTGAAGGGGGTAATGGCTACACCTTC. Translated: CAISEGGNGYTF.

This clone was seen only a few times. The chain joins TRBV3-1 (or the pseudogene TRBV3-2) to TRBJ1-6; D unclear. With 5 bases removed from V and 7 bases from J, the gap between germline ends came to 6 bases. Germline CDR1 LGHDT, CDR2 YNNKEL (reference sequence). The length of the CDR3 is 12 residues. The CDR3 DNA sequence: TGTGCCAGCAGCGATGTAAATTCACCCCTCCACTTT. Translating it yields CASSDVNSPLHF.

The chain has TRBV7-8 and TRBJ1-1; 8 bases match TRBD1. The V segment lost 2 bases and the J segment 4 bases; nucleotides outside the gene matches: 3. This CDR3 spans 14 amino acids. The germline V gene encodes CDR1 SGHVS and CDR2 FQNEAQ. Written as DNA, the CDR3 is TGTGCCAGCAGCTTATACAGGGGGATCACTGAAGCTTTCTTT. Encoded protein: CASSLYRGITEAFF.

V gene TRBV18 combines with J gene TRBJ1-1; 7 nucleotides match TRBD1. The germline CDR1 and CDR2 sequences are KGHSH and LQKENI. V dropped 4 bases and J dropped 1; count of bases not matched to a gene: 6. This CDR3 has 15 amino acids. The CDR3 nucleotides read TGTGCCAGCTCACTAAGGACAGGCCCGAACACTGAAGCTTTCTTT. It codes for CASSLRTGPNTEAFF. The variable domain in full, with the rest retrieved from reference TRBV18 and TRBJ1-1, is NAGVMQNPRHLVRRRGQEARLRCSPMKGHSHVYWYRQLPEEGLKFMVYLQKENIIDESGMPKERFSAEFPKEGPSILRIQQVVRGDSAAYFCASSLRTGPNTEAFFGQGTRLTVV.

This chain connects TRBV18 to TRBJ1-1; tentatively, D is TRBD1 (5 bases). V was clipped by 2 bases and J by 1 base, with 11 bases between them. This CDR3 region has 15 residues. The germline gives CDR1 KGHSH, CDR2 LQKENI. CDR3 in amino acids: CASSPLGHENTEAFF. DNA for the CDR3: TGTGCCAGCTCACCATTAGGACACGAGAACACTGAAGCTTTCTTT.

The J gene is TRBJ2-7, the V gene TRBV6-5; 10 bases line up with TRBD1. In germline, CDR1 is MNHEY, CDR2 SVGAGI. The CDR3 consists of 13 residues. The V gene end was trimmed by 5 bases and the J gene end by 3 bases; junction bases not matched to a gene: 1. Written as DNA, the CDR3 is TGTGCCAGCAGTAGGGACAGGGGCTACGAGCAGTACTTC. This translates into CASSRDRGYEQYF.

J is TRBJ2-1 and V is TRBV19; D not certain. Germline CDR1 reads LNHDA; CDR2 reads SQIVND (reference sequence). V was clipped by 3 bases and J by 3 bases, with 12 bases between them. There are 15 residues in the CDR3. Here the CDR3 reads CASSIYDDNYNEQFF. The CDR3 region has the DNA TGTGCCAGTAGTATTTACGACGATAACTACAATGAGCAGTTCTTC.

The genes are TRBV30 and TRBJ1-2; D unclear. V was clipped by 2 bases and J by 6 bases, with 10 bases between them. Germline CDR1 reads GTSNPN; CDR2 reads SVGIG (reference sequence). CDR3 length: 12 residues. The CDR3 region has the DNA TGTGCCTGGAGTACGGGAATAGATGGCTACACCTTC. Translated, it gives CAWSTGIDGYTF.

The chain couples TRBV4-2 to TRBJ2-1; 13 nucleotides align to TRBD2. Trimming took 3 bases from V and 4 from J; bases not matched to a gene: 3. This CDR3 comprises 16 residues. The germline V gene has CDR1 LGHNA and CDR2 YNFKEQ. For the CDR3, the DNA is TGTGCCAGCAGCCACCGACTAGCGGGGGGATACAATGAGCAGTTCTTC. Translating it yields CASSHRLAGGYNEQFF.

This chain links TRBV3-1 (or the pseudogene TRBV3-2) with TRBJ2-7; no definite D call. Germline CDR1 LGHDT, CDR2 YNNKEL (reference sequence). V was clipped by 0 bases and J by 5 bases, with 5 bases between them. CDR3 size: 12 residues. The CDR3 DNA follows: TGTGCCAGCAGCCAAGATATCCACGAGCAGTACTTC. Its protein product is CASSQDIHEQYF.

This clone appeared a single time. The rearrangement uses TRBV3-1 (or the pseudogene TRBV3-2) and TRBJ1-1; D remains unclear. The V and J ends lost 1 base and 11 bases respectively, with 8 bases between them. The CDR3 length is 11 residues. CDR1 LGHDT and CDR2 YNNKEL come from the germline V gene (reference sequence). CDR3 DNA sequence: TGTGCCAGCAGCCAAGGGGTGGGGGCTTTCTTT. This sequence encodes CASSQGVGAFF.

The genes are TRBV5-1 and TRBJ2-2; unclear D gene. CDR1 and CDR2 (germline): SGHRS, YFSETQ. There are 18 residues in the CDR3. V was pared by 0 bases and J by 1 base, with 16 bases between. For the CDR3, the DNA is TGCGCCAGCAGCTTGGATCTGACCCTCACTGGGAACACCGGGGAGCTGTTTTTT. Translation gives CASSLDLTLTGNTGELFF. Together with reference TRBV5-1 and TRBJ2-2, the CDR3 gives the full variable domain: KAGVTQTPRYLIKTRGQQVTLSCSPISGHRSVSWYQQTPGQGLQFLFEYFSETQRNKGNFPGRFSGRQFSNSRSEMNVSTLELGDSALYLCASSLDLTLTGNTGELFFGEGSRLTVL.

This CDR3 reads CASSPGMDEKLFF. CDR3 nucleotide sequence: TGTGCCAGCTCACCCGGGATGGACGAAAAACTGTTTTTT. The rearrangement joins TRBV18 to TRBJ1-4, with unresolved D. Trimming shortened V by 3 bases and J by 8 bases, and 10 bases separated the two germline ends. Germline V gene sequence: CDR1 KGHSH, CDR2 LQKENI. The CDR3 has 13 amino acids.

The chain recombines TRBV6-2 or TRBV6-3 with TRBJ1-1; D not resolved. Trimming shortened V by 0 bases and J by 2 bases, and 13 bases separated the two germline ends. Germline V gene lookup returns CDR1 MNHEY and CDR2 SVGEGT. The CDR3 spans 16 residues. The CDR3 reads CASSYSPGTINTEAFF. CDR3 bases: TGTGCCAGCAGTTACTCACCGGGTACGATTAACACTGAAGCTTTCTTT.

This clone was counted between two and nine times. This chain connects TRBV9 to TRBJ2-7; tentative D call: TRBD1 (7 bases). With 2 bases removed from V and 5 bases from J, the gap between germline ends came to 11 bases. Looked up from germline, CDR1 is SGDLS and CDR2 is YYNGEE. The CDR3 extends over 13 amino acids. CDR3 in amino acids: CASSVQGEDEQYF. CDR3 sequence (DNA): TGTGCCAGCAGCGTGCAGGGGGAGGACGAGCAGTACTTC.

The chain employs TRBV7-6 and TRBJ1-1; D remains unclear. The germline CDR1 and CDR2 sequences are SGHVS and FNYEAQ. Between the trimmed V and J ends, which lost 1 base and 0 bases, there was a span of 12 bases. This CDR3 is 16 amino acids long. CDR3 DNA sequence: TGTGCCAGCAGCTTAGATTTAGGAAACATGAACACTGAAGCTTTCTTT. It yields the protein CASSLDLGNMNTEAFF.

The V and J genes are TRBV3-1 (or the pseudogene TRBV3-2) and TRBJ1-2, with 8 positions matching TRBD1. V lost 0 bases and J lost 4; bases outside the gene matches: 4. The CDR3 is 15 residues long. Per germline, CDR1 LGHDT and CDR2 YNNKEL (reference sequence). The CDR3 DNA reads TGTGCCAGCAGCCAAGACTACCAGGGGGCCTATGGCTACACCTTC. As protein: CASSQDYQGAYGYTF.